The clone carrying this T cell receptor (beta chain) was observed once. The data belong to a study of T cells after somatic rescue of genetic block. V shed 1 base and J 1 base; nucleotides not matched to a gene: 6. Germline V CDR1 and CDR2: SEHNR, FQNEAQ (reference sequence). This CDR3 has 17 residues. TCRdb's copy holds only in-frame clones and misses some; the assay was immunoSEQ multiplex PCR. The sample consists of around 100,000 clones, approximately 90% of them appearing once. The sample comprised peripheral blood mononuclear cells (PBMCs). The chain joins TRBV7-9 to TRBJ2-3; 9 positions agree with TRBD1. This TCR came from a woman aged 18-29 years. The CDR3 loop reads CASSLGGQGTGTDTQYF. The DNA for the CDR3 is TGTGCCAGCAGCTTAGGGGGACAGGGAACCGGCACAGATACGCAGTATTTT. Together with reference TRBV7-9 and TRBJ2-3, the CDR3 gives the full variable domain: DTGVSQNPRHKITKRGQNVTFRCDPISEHNRLYWYRQTLGQGPEFLTYFQNEAQLEKSRLLSDRFSAERPKGSFSTLEIQRTEQGDSAMYLCASSLGGQGTGTDTQYFGPGTRLTVL.